The rows below give T cell receptor beta chains drawn from one sample of a study of Ad26.COV2.S vaccination and SARS-CoV-2 variants. Profiling relied on immunoSEQ multiplex PCR, and the TCRdb table lists in-frame clones only, not all of them. The sample holds over 110,000 clones, roughly 85% seen once. Here the sequenced sample was peripheral blood, taken after recovery from COVID-19. The receptors were gathered from a human donor who had recovered from COVID-19. Both conserved end residues are part of each CDR3. Each record gives: clone size, J gene, V gene, D gene, CDR3 protein, CDR3 DNA. A D gene is named only where the DNA matches it firmly. Some rows have no size entry. The others give once, few or many, or a class for an expanded clone.

. | TRBJ1-1 | TRBV19 | . | CASSWTLAALTNQNTEAFF | TGTGCCAGTAGCTGGACGTTGGCGGCTCTTACTAACCAGAACACTGAAGCTTTCTTT
once | TRBJ2-7 | TRBV18 | TRBD1 | CASSPSPGQGTSEQYF | TGTGCCAGCTCACCCTCACCGGGACAGGGTACCTCCGAGCAGTACTTC
. | TRBJ2-1 | TRBV7-6 | . | CASSLEWRGPNNEQFF | TGTGCCAGCAGCTTAGAATGGCGGGGGCCCAACAATGAGCAGTTCTTC
. | TRBJ2-3 | TRBV6-4 | TRBD1 | CASSDSWTGGIDTQYF | TGTGCCAGCAGTGACTCGTGGACAGGGGGCATAGATACGCAGTATTTT
. | TRBJ2-3 | TRBV5-1 | . | CASSSNQGDTQYF | TGCGCCAGCAGCTCGAATCAGGGGGATACGCAGTATTTT
few | TRBJ1-6 | TRBV5-5 | TRBD1 | CASTTGQPNSPLHF | TGTGCCAGCACCACGGGACAGCCAAATTCACCCCTCCACTTT
. | TRBJ2-2 | TRBV13 | . | CASSRNIGELFF | TGTGCCAGCAGCAGGAACATCGGGGAGCTGTTTTTT
. | TRBJ2-3 | TRBV23-1 | TRBD1 | CASSQYQGVSDTQYF | TGCGCCAGCAGTCAATACCAGGGGGTATCAGATACGCAGTATTTT
. | TRBJ1-1 | TRBV28 | . | CASSLSRNTEAFF | TGTGCCAGCAGTTTGTCCAGAAACACTGAAGCTTTCTTT
. | TRBJ1-6 | TRBV5-8 | . | CASSRGRESPLHF | TGTGCCAGCAGCCGTGGGAGAGAATCACCCCTCCACTTT
. | TRBJ2-1 | TRBV7-8 | TRBD2 | CASSLVGSGGAAYNEQFF | TGTGCCAGCAGCTTAGTGGGTAGCGGGGGGGCCGCCTACAATGAGCAGTTCTTC
. | TRBJ1-1 | TRBV7-2 | TRBD1 | CASSSRQGVRTEAFF | TGTGCCAGCAGCTCCAGACAGGGCGTTCGGACTGAAGCTTTCTTT
. | TRBJ2-1 | TRBV18 | TRBD1 | CASSPGQVYNEQFF | TGTGCCAGCTCGCCGGGACAGGTGTACAATGAGCAGTTCTTC
. | TRBJ2-7 | TRBV27 | . | CASSPQGSYEQYF | TGTGCCAGCAGTCCCCAAGGCTCCTACGAGCAGTACTTC
. | TRBJ2-5 | TRBV7-6 | . | CASSLSGGAPGETQYF | TGTGCCAGCAGCTTAAGTGGTGGGGCGCCTGGAGAGACCCAGTACTTC
. | TRBJ1-2 | TRBV7-2 | . | CASSPRGGTGGYTF | TGTGCCAGCAGCCCCAGAGGGGGAACGGGTGGCTACACCTTC
few | TRBJ2-4 | TRBV3-1/TRBV3-2 | . | CASSLHGKESNIQYF | TGTGCCAGCAGCCTTCACGGGAAGGAGTCGAACATTCAGTACTTC
. | TRBJ2-7 | TRBV10-1 | TRBD1 | CASREPGQGSAGASEQYF | TGCGCCAGCAGGGAGCCGGGACAGGGGTCAGCGGGAGCCTCCGAGCAGTACTTC
. | TRBJ1-1 | TRBV5-4 | . | CAIGMNTEAFF | TGTGCCATCGGGATGAACACTGAAGCTTTCTTT
once | TRBJ2-3 | TRBV6-6 | . | CASSYRGVSTDTQYF | TGTGCCAGCAGTTACCGAGGGGTTAGCACAGATACGCAGTATTTT
. | TRBJ1-2 | TRBV28 | . | CASILRRASYGYTF | TGTGCCAGCATCCTTCGGCGGGCTAGCTATGGCTACACCTTC
. | TRBJ2-5 | TRBV15 | . | CATSSDRKAPLETQYF | TGTGCCACCAGCTCAGACAGGAAGGCCCCGCTAGAGACCCAGTACTTC
. | TRBJ2-1 | TRBV28 | TRBD2 | CATQGLDYNEQFF | TGTGCCACCCAGGGACTAGACTACAATGAGCAGTTCTTC
. | TRBJ2-7 | TRBV19 | . | CASSIRAGVGEQYF | TGTGCCAGTAGTATTCGGGCAGGGGTGGGCGAGCAGTACTTC
. | TRBJ2-7 | TRBV25-1 | TRBD1 | CASSEDVGTGSHEQYF | TGTGCCAGCAGTGAAGACGTCGGGACAGGGTCCCACGAGCAGTACTTC
. | TRBJ2-5 | TRBV5-1 | TRBD2 | CASSRTSGGAQETQYF | TGCGCCAGCAGCCGTACTAGCGGGGGGGCCCAGGAGACCCAGTACTTC
. | TRBJ2-3 | TRBV25-1 | . | CASSLNLADTQYF | TGTGCCAGCAGCCTCAACCTGGCGGATACGCAGTATTTT
few | TRBJ2-7 | TRBV7-2 | . | CASSLAREDEQYF | TGTGCCAGCAGCTTAGCCAGGGAGGACGAGCAGTACTTC
. | TRBJ2-5 | TRBV11-2 | . | CASSELGDGETQYF | TGTGCCAGCAGCGAACTCGGAGACGGGGAGACCCAGTACTTC
once | TRBJ1-2 | TRBV5-6 | . | CASSFDLAVSNYGYTF | TGTGCCAGCAGCTTTGACCTGGCCGTATCTAACTATGGCTACACCTTC
. | TRBJ2-7 | TRBV6-5 | . | CASRGNSYEQYF | TGTGCTTCACGGGGGAACTCCTACGAGCAGTACTTC
once | TRBJ1-3 | TRBV5-4 | . | CASSLAGNGNTIYF | TGTGCCAGCAGCTTGGCGGGGAATGGAAACACCATATATTTT
once | TRBJ2-7 | TRBV7-2 | TRBD2 | CASTSGSGGIYEQYF | TGTGCCAGCACCTCCGGTAGCGGGGGGATCTACGAGCAGTACTTC
. | TRBJ2-7 | TRBV28 | . | CASSLQVHEQYF | TGTGCCAGCAGTCTACAGGTCCACGAGCAGTACTTC
. | TRBJ2-7 | TRBV10-3 | . | CAISDPGTRQSYEQYF | TGTGCCATCAGTGATCCCGGGACACGCCAATCCTACGAGCAGTACTTC
. | TRBJ1-3 | TRBV28 | . | CASSLSTGNGNTIYF | TGTGCCAGCAGTTTATCTACGGGCAACGGAAACACCATATATTTT
. | TRBJ2-1 | TRBV7-9 | . | CASSYGLGSNEQFF | TGTGCCAGCAGCTATGGACTGGGGAGCAATGAGCAGTTCTTC
few | TRBJ1-6 | TRBV27 | . | CASSAARFSSPLHF | TGTGCCAGCAGTGCGGCCAGGTTCTCATCACCCCTCCACTTT
. | TRBJ1-2 | TRBV30 | . | CAWSVRDRRANYGYTF | TGTGCCTGGAGTGTACGCGACAGGAGAGCTAACTATGGCTACACCTTC
few | TRBJ1-2 | TRBV7-2 | TRBD1 | CASSSGQGNYGYTF | TGTGCCAGCAGCTCTGGACAGGGCAACTATGGCTACACCTTC
few | TRBJ1-5 | TRBV7-9 | . | CASSPGVSNQPQHF | TGTGCCAGCAGCCCTGGGGTTAGCAATCAGCCCCAGCATTTT
. | TRBJ2-3 | TRBV5-1 | TRBD1 | CASSLAGDRGFRTDTQYF | TGCGCCAGTAGCTTGGCCGGGGACAGGGGATTTCGCACAGATACGCAGTATTTT
. | TRBJ1-2 | TRBV5-1 | . | CASSLATEVDGYTF | TGCGCCAGCAGCTTGGCGACGGAGGTAGATGGCTACACCTTC
. | TRBJ2-7 | TRBV2 | TRBD2 | CASMRGNGEQYF | TGTGCCAGCATGCGGGGGAACGGCGAGCAGTACTTC
. | TRBJ2-2 | TRBV6-2/TRBV6-3 | . | CASSRLVGTGELFF | TGTGCCAGCAGCAGATTAGTGGGGACCGGGGAGCTGTTTTTT
. | TRBJ2-3 | TRBV27 | . | CASRAGRTDTQYF | TGTGCCAGCAGGGCAGGTCGCACAGATACGCAGTATTTT